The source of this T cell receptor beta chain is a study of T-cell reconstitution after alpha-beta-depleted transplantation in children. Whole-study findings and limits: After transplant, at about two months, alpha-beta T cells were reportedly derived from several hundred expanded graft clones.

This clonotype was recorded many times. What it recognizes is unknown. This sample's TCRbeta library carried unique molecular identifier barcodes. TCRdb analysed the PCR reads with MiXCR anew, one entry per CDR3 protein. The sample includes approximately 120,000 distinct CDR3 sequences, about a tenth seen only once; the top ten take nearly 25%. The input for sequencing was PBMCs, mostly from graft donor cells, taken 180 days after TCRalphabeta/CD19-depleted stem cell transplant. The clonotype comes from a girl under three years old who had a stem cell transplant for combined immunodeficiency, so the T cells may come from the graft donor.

CDR3 residues: CSVEGKSPTDTQYF. The CDR3 DNA sequence: TGCAGCGTTGAAGGGAAGTCTCCCACAGATACGCAGTATTTT. The V and J genes are TRBV29-1 and TRBJ2-3; D is uncertain. CDR1 and CDR2 (germline): SQVTM, ANQGSEA. The CDR3 is 14 residues long. V was cut by 1 base and J by 2 bases, with 10 bases left in between.